The rows below give T cell receptor beta chains drawn from one sample of a study of blood T cell repertoires in COVID-19. Generated by immunoSEQ multiplex PCR, the TCRdb table keeps only in-frame clones and is missing some. The sample has about 86,000 clones, about 82% seen once; the top ten hold 3.4%. The sample comprised peripheral blood. These receptors were taken from a man in his forties or fifties with acute or convalescent COVID-19. Each CDR3 is given with its conserved first and last residue. A D gene is named only where the DNA matches it firmly. Some rows have no size entry. The others give once, few or many, or a class for an expanded clone.

clone size	D gene	V gene	J gene	CDR3 protein	CDR3 DNA
once	.	TRBV19	TRBJ2-5	CASSIAGNQETQYF	TGTGCCAGTAGTATAGCGGGAAACCAAGAGACCCAGTACTTC
.	TRBD2	TRBV5-1	TRBJ2-1	CASSPTSGRVQPNEQFF	TGCGCCAGCAGCCCGACTAGCGGGAGGGTCCAACCCAATGAGCAGTTCTTC
.	TRBD1	TRBV11-2	TRBJ2-7	CASSLGTGLLISYEQYF	TGTGCCAGCAGCTTAGGGACAGGGCTCCTGATCTCCTACGAGCAGTACTTC
.	.	TRBV21-1	TRBJ1-6	CASSERGQGKEIYNSPLHF	TGTGCCAGCAGCGAAAGGGGACAGGGGAAGGAGATATACAATTCACCCCTCCACTTT
once	.	TRBV30	TRBJ1-5	CAWSDHQGNQPQHF	TGTGCCTGGAGCGATCATCAGGGGAATCAGCCCCAGCATTTT
.	.	TRBV6-2/TRBV6-3	TRBJ1-4	CASSLSGGQKQEKLFF	TGTGCCAGCAGCCTGAGCGGGGGGCAGAAACAAGAAAAACTGTTTTTT
.	TRBD1	TRBV6-5	TRBJ1-4	CASSSGQGLEKLFF	TGTGCCAGCAGTTCGGGACAGGGGTTGGAAAAACTGTTTTTT
.	TRBD1	TRBV5-5	TRBJ1-1	CASSILQGSTEAFF	TGTGCCAGCAGCATCCTACAGGGGAGCACTGAAGCTTTCTTT
.	.	TRBV14	TRBJ2-7	CASSQVAYEQYF	TGTGCCAGCAGCCAAGTAGCTTACGAGCAGTACTTC
.	.	TRBV6-5	TRBJ1-4	CASRREGEKLFF	TGTGCCAGCAGACGAGAGGGTGAAAAACTGTTTTTT
.	TRBD1	TRBV7-2	TRBJ2-7	CASSFLPGQGFHEQYF	TGTGCCAGCAGCTTTCTCCCGGGACAGGGTTTCCACGAGCAGTACTTC
.	TRBD1	TRBV15	TRBJ1-5	CATSNWDSSNQPQHF	TGTGCCACCAGCAACTGGGACAGCAGCAATCAGCCCCAGCATTTT
.	TRBD2	TRBV11-3	TRBJ2-1	CASSLELAGGHNEQFF	TGTGCCAGCAGCTTAGAACTAGCGGGGGGGCACAATGAGCAGTTCTTC
few	.	TRBV12-3/TRBV12-4	TRBJ1-1	CASSLAGGTEAFF	TGTGCCAGCAGTTTAGCGGGGGGCACTGAAGCTTTCTTT
.	.	TRBV6-2/TRBV6-3	TRBJ1-5	CASSGGQLNQPQHF	TGTGCCAGCAGTGGCGGACAGTTGAATCAGCCCCAGCATTTT
.	TRBD1	TRBV14	TRBJ1-4	CASSKTGGSTNEKLFF	TGTGCCAGCAGCAAGACAGGGGGCTCCACTAATGAAAAACTGTTTTTT
.	.	TRBV28	TRBJ2-7	CASREQGSYEQYF	TGTGCCAGCAGAGAACAGGGTTCCTACGAGCAGTACTTC
.	TRBD2	TRBV28	TRBJ2-1	CASSELAGYNEQFF	TGTGCCAGCAGTGAGCTAGCGGGTTACAATGAGCAGTTCTTC
.	TRBD1	TRBV5-1	TRBJ2-6	CATGTGTISGANVLTF	TGCGCCACCGGGACAGGGACTATCTCTGGGGCCAACGTCCTGACTTTC
once	TRBD1	TRBV11-2	TRBJ2-5	CASSLRQGWETQYF	TGTGCCAGCAGCTTAAGACAGGGCTGGGAGACCCAGTACTTC
few	TRBD1	TRBV19	TRBJ1-6	CASSPRGTGNNSPLHF	TGTGCCAGTAGTCCTCGGGGGACAGGGAATAATTCACCCCTCCACTTT
.	.	TRBV5-1	TRBJ2-3	CASSLAPPSTDTQYF	TGCGCCAGCAGCTTGGCCCCTCCTAGCACAGATACGCAGTATTTT
once	.	TRBV5-1	TRBJ2-1	CASSSGGASTSSYNEQFF	TGCGCCAGCAGCTCGGGGGGCGCCAGTACAAGCTCCTACAATGAGCAGTTCTTC
.	TRBD2	TRBV28	TRBJ2-7	CASPPPGRVRTYEQYF	TGTGCCAGCCCTCCCCCCGGGAGGGTGCGGACCTACGAGCAGTACTTC
.	.	TRBV12-3/TRBV12-4	TRBJ2-5	CASSFSRGETQYF	TGTGCCAGCAGTTTTTCCCGGGGTGAGACCCAGTACTTC
.	TRBD2	TRBV6-2/TRBV6-3	TRBJ2-1	CASIPLGTSGSNEQFF	TGTGCCAGCATCCCTCTCGGGACTAGCGGGAGCAATGAGCAGTTCTTC
.	.	TRBV19	TRBJ1-6	CASSISSGGNSPLHF	TGTGCCAGTAGTATCTCTTCTGGCGGTAATTCACCCCTCCACTTT
once	.	TRBV24-1	TRBJ1-5	CATSDFGDKPQHF	TGTGCCACCAGTGATTTTGGTGACAAGCCCCAGCATTTT
.	TRBD2	TRBV18	TRBJ2-7	CASSRPGLEDEQYF	TGTGCCAGCTCACGGCCGGGACTAGAGGACGAGCAGTACTTC
.	TRBD2	TRBV30	TRBJ2-5	CAWRRTSGQETQYF	TGTGCCTGGAGGCGGACTAGCGGCCAAGAGACCCAGTACTTC
once	TRBD2	TRBV5-8	TRBJ2-2	CAARLADLWTGELFF	TGTGCCGCGCGCCTAGCGGACCTGTGGACCGGGGAGCTGTTTTTT
.	.	TRBV24-1	TRBJ1-2	CATSDRQGFEGYTF	TGTGCCACCAGTGATCGTCAGGGTTTTGAAGGCTACACCTTC
.	TRBD2	TRBV6-2/TRBV6-3	TRBJ2-3	CASSSGIAGSTDTQYF	TGTGCCAGCAGTTCGGGGATAGCGGGGAGCACAGATACGCAGTATTTT
few	.	TRBV18	TRBJ2-7	CASSPKTRSSYEQYF	TGTGCCAGCTCACCAAAAACGAGGAGCTCCTACGAGCAGTACTTC
.	TRBD2	TRBV7-9	TRBJ2-1	CASSSGLAGDEQFF	TGTGCCAGCAGCTCCGGACTAGCGGGCGATGAGCAGTTCTTC
.	.	TRBV19	TRBJ2-5	CASSLQGETQYF	TGTGCCAGTAGTCTCCAGGGGGAGACCCAGTACTTC
.	.	TRBV11-2	TRBJ1-6	CASSLDPPPNSPLHF	TGTGCCAGCAGCTTAGATCCCCCTCCGAATTCACCCCTCCACTTT
.	.	TRBV7-2	TRBJ2-7	CASSLGGTHSYEQYF	TGTGCCAGCAGCTTAGGGGGCACTCACTCCTACGAGCAGTACTTC
.	TRBD2	TRBV5-1	TRBJ2-7	CASSTGLAGSIEAYEQYF	TGCGCCAGCAGCACGGGACTAGCGGGATCGATTGAGGCCTACGAGCAGTACTTC
.	TRBD1	TRBV28	TRBJ1-5	CASVPWTGEAQPQHF	TGTGCCAGCGTGCCTTGGACAGGGGAGGCTCAGCCCCAGCATTTT
.	.	TRBV4-1	TRBJ2-3	CASRRSGQRNTDTQYF	TGCGCCAGCAGGCGGAGTGGACAGCGAAACACAGATACGCAGTATTTT
.	TRBD2	TRBV7-3	TRBJ2-2	CASSRKALAGWSTGELFF	TGTGCCAGCAGCAGAAAGGCGCTAGCGGGGTGGTCCACCGGGGAGCTGTTTTTT
.	.	TRBV9	TRBJ1-2	CASSVDSYYGYTF	TGTGCCAGCAGCGTAGACAGTTACTATGGCTACACCTTC